What follows are 21 T cell receptor beta chains derived from one specimen sequenced in a study of regulatory T cells in long-lasting Graves disease. The time point was: newly diagnosed GD, antithyroid drugs for less than 3 months. PBMC-extracted RNA yielded the TCR library. HTBI primers from iRepertoire and Arm-PCR of CDR3 regions yielded the TCR beta libraries. MiXCR, run by TCRdb on the multiplex PCR reads, gives a single entry per CDR3 protein. The top ten hold approximately 9% of the sample, which has 520,000 or so distinct CDR3 sequences, about 12% seen once. These data were also reused for a study on T cells in Graves' hyperthyroidism and ophthalmopathy.

The sequencing here drew on peripheral blood mononuclear cells (PBMCs), taken at new diagnosis, from a patient treated with antithyroid drugs. Every receptor here comes from a woman in her 30s with Graves disease.

This clonotype was detected only a few times. The V call is TRBV12-3 or TRBV12-4, the J call TRBJ1-2; 8 bases match TRBD1. The CDR3 is 15 amino acids. The V gene end was trimmed by 3 bases and the J gene end by 2 bases; junction bases not matched to a gene: 5. CDR3 in amino acids: CASSLNQGANYGYTF. Written as DNA, the CDR3 is TGTGCCAGCAGTTTGAATCAGGGGGCGAACTATGGCTACACCTTC.

This clonotype has a count of ten or more. The rearrangement uses TRBV20-1 and TRBJ2-3, with TRBD2 matching over 8 bases. The CDR3 contains 16 residues. V trimming: 0 bases; J trimming: 5 bases; junction bases outside the gene matches: 10. Germline V gene sequence: CDR1 DFQATT, CDR2 SNEGSKA (reference sequence). The CDR3 protein is CSARDRDSGIGDTQYF. For the CDR3, the DNA is TGCAGTGCTAGAGATCGGGATAGCGGGATTGGAGATACGCAGTATTTT.

This clonotype was found many times. The gene calls are TRBV2 and TRBJ2-1; the D call may be TRBD1 or TRBD2 (5 bases each). V was shortened by 8 bases and J by 2 bases, with 16 bases between the two germline ends. The V gene's germline CDR1 is SNHLY and CDR2 FYNNEI. The CDR3 contains 15 residues. For the CDR3, the DNA is TGTGCCAGCGAGGGGTGGCAGGGACCCTACAATGAGCAGTTCTTC. Its protein product is CASEGWQGPYNEQFF.

DNA for the CDR3: TGTGCCAGCAGTGAAGCGGGGGCCAACGTCCTGACTTTC. Its protein is CASSEAGANVLTF. This sequence joins TRBV25-1 and TRBJ2-6; no reliable D call. V lost 2 bases and J 4 bases, leaving 3 bases between the germline ends. Germline V gene lookup returns CDR1 MGHDK and CDR2 SYGVNS. This CDR3 is built from 13 residues.

This clonotype has more than one count but fewer than ten. V is TRBV28 and J is TRBJ1-5; D possibly corresponds to TRBD1 (6 bases). CDR3 size: 15 residues. Germline loops: CDR1 MDHEN, CDR2 SYDVKM. V was trimmed by 6 bases and J by 0 bases, leaving 12 bases between them. CDR3 sequence (DNA): TGTGCCAGCAGCCTACAGGGTCCTAGCAATCAGCCCCAGCATTTT. Protein: CASSLQGPSNQPQHF. The whole variable domain, remainder taken from reference TRBV28 and TRBJ1-5, is DVKVTQSSRYLVKRTGEKVFLECVQDMDHENMFWYRQDPGLGLRLIYFSYDVKMKEKGDIPEGYSVSREKKERFSLILESASTNQTSMYLCASSLQGPSNQPQHFGDGTRLSIL.

This clonotype was seen at least ten times. The chain employs TRBV2 and TRBJ2-3; 9 bases align to TRBD2. Per germline, CDR1 SNHLY and CDR2 FYNNEI. This CDR3 comprises 17 residues. The trim removed 3 bases at V and 1 base at J, leaving 8 bases unmatched. Here the CDR3 DNA reads TGTGCCAGCAGTGAGCCTAGCGGGGTACGACGCACAGATACGCAGTATTTT. Residues: CASSEPSGVRRTDTQYF.

The chain carries TRBV10-1 and TRBJ1-1, with D perhaps matching TRBD1 (6 bases). The germline V and J ends were trimmed by 4 bases and 4 bases, with 13 bases remaining between them. The CDR3 spans 14 residues. The germline gives CDR1 WNHNN, CDR2 SYGVQD (reference sequence). The CDR3 sequence is CASSATGTGTEAFF. The CDR3 region has the DNA TGCGCCAGCAGTGCCACAGGGACTGGCACTGAAGCTTTCTTT.

This clonotype was seen many times. The CDR3: CASSLTQNTEAFF. Written as DNA, the CDR3 is TGTGCCAGCAGTTTAACCCAGAACACTGAAGCTTTCTTT. This chain links TRBV12-3 or TRBV12-4 with TRBJ1-1; D gene uncertain. The CDR3 sequence is 13 residues long. V lost 2 bases and J lost 1, with 5 bases in between.

Ten or more counts support this clonotype. The chain recombines TRBV11-1 with TRBJ1-1; D unclear. V was trimmed by 2 bases and J by 6 bases, leaving 16 bases between them. This CDR3 has 15 amino acids. Germline CDR1 is SGHAT and CDR2 is FQDESV (reference sequence). CDR3 nucleotide sequence: TGTGCCAGCAGCTTATATATGGGGATAAAGGCTGAAGCTTTCTTT. Protein: CASSLYMGIKAEAFF.

J is TRBJ2-1 and V is TRBV15, with TRBD2 as a possible D gene (5 bases). CDR3 length: 16 amino acids. V was trimmed by 3 bases and J by 8 bases, leaving 20 bases between them. The V gene's germline CDR1 is LNHNV and CDR2 YYDKDF (reference sequence). The DNA for the CDR3 is TGTGCCACCAGCAGCTCTACTAGTTACTTCTCACATGAGCAGTTCTTC. This sequence encodes CATSSSTSYFSHEQFF.

There are a few counts of this clonotype. V gene TRBV5-1 combines with J gene TRBJ1-2; no clear D gene. This CDR3 contains 16 residues. CDR1 and CDR2 (germline): SGHRS, YFSETQ. Trimming cost V 4 bases and J 3 bases, with 19 bases left between them. CDR3 in DNA: TGCGCCAGCAGCAGGACCCGCCTAGGACGGGACTATGGCTACACCTTC. It translates to CASSRTRLGRDYGYTF.

This clonotype was observed a few times. An end of the junction differs from the germline gene, which may be a read error. In DNA form, the CDR3 reads TGTGCCTGGAGATGGCAATCGAACACTGAAGCTCTCTTT. Its translation: CAWRWQSNTEALF. The V call is TRBV30, the J call TRBJ1-1; D gene ambiguous. The germline CDR1 and CDR2 sequences are GTSNPN and SVGIG (reference sequence). The CDR3 spans 13 residues.

In the case of this clonotype: A read error may explain this, as a much larger clone is one base away. The DNA for the CDR3 is TGTGCCAGCAGTGAACTAGCGGCCACTAATGAGCAGTACTTC. Protein product: CASSELAATNEQYF. The chain joins TRBV2 to TRBJ2-7, with 7 positions matching TRBD2. The CDR3 is made up of 14 amino acids. After removal of 2 bases from V and 7 bases from J, the junction contained 8 bases not matched to a gene. Germline V gives CDR1 SNHLY, CDR2 FYNNEI. Filled out from reference TRBV2 and TRBJ2-7, the complete variable domain reads EPEVTQTPSHQVTQMGQEVILRCVPISNHLYFYWYRQILGQKVEFLVSFYNNEISEKSEIFDDQFSVERPDGSNFTLKIRSTKLEDSAMYFCASSELAATNEQYFGPGTRLTVT.

In its sample, this clonotype was seen many times. The V gene is TRBV5-1, the J gene TRBJ2-7; 9 bases map to TRBD1. Germline CDR1 is SGHRS and CDR2 is YFSETQ. J gave up 3 bases and V 5 bases, and 6 bases lay outside the gene matches. CDR3 size: 14 residues. The CDR3 sequence: CASRSLGQGYEQYF. The CDR3 bases are TGCGCCAGCAGGTCCCTGGGACAGGGCTACGAGCAGTACTTC. Full variable domain (rest looked up from reference TRBV5-1 and TRBJ2-7): KAGVTQTPRYLIKTRGQQVTLSCSPISGHRSVSWYQQTPGQGLQFLFEYFSETQRNKGNFPGRFSGRQFSNSRSEMNVSTLELGDSALYLCASRSLGQGYEQYFGPGTRLTVT.

Ten or more counts support this clonotype. The chain uses TRBV7-8 and TRBJ2-4; TRBD2 matches 7 bases. J was trimmed by 4 bases and V by 4 bases; bases with no gene match: 4. This CDR3 comprises 14 residues. The germline gives CDR1 SGHVS, CDR2 FQNEAQ. The CDR3 sequence: CASSSEGLKNIQYF. CDR3 coding DNA: TGTGCCAGCAGCTCGGAGGGACTAAAAAACATTCAGTACTTC.

This clonotype has just a few counts. The V and J genes are TRBV6-5 and TRBJ2-2, with D unresolved. The CDR3 has 15 residues. Per the germline V gene, CDR1 is MNHEY and CDR2 is SVGAGI. The V gene lost 0 bases and the J gene lost 4 bases, with 9 bases spanning the gap. The CDR3 region is CASSYSWGITGELFF. Here the CDR3 DNA reads TGTGCCAGCAGTTACTCTTGGGGTATCACCGGGGAGCTGTTTTTT.

This clonotype was observed at least ten times. This chain uses TRBV2 with TRBJ2-5; either TRBD1 or TRBD2 may supply D (5 bases each). V lost 6 bases, J lost 2 bases, and 10 bases lay in between. The CDR3 contains 13 residues. CDR1 is SNHLY, CDR2 FYNNEI, per germline. The CDR3 region has the DNA TGTGCCAGCAGAGTGGGACGGCAAGAGACCCAGTACTTC. Amino acid sequence: CASRVGRQETQYF.

A word on this clonotype: A much bigger clone sits one base away, suggesting this may be a read error. V and J are TRBV28 and TRBJ2-1; D may correspond to TRBD1 or TRBD2 (9 bases each). Germline V gene data show CDR1 as MDHEN and CDR2 as SYDVKM. The CDR3 runs 20 residues. The V end lost 5 bases, the J end lost 6 bases, and 32 bases lay between the germline ends. The CDR3 loop reads CASSEHRDRAPSGGSNEQFF. The CDR3 coding sequence is TGTGCCAGCAGTGAACACCGGGACAGGGCTCCAAGCGGGGGGTCCAATGAGCAGTTCTTC.

This clonotype was detected a few times. The rearrangement uses TRBV6-1 and TRBJ1-5; unclear D gene. This CDR3 region has 13 residues. Trimming shortened V by 4 bases and J by 5 bases, and 9 bases separated the two germline ends. In germline, CDR1 is MNHNS, CDR2 SASEGT. CDR3 in amino acids: CASSGTKDQPQHF. CDR3 DNA sequence: TGTGCCAGCAGTGGGACTAAGGATCAGCCCCAGCATTTT.

This clonotype occurred many times. The rearrangement joins TRBV5-1 to TRBJ2-7; D is perhaps TRBD1 (6 bases). Between the trimmed V and J ends, which lost 0 bases and 4 bases, there was a span of 11 bases. The CDR3 sequence is 14 residues long. Germline V gene data show CDR1 as SGHRS and CDR2 as YFSETQ. The DNA of the CDR3 is TGCGCCAGCAGCTTGGTCACAGGGTCGTACGAGCAGTACTTC. It codes for CASSLVTGSYEQYF.

Only a few counts were recorded for this clonotype. The J gene is TRBJ1-5, the V gene TRBV6-1; no firm D call. The germline CDR1 and CDR2 sequences are MNHNS and SASEGT. The CDR3 runs to 14 residues. Between the trimmed V and J ends, which lost 3 bases and 2 bases, there was a span of 8 bases. This CDR3 reads CASSDRSGNQPQHF. The DNA of the CDR3 is TGTGCCAGCAGTGACAGGTCGGGCAATCAGCCCCAGCATTTT.